This TCR beta chain was captured by sequencing in a study of cytomegalovirus exposure and HLA in healthy donors. Study-level points and caveats: Later analysis reportedly placed an Asian-associated ancestry cluster below the roughly 700-donor mean in N-insertions. Differences between HLA loci emerged in a later analysis of TCR association rates, with DRB1 most and HLA-C fewest. In a later analysis, the majority of CMV-associated beta chains seemingly showed HLA restriction.

Use of 60 Vbeta and 13 Jbeta primers characterized the PCR. Produced via immunoSEQ multiplex PCR; TCRdb's table is partial and in-frame only. The sample includes 200,000 or so clones, around four fifths of them seen just once. This clone was found once. Its antigen is still unknown. Germline CDR1 reads ENHRY; CDR2 reads SYGVKD. The length of the CDR3 is 14 residues. Trimming took 3 bases from V and 6 from J; bases not matched to a gene: 6. The chain combines TRBV10-3 with TRBJ2-7; 9 nucleotides agree with TRBD2. This receptor was identified in a woman between 45 and 65 years old in good health and CMV-seropositive. Material for sequencing was PBMCs. CDR3 DNA sequence: TGTGCCATCAGTGAACTAGCGGGTAGTAGCGAGCAGTACTTC. This encodes CAISELAGSSEQYF.